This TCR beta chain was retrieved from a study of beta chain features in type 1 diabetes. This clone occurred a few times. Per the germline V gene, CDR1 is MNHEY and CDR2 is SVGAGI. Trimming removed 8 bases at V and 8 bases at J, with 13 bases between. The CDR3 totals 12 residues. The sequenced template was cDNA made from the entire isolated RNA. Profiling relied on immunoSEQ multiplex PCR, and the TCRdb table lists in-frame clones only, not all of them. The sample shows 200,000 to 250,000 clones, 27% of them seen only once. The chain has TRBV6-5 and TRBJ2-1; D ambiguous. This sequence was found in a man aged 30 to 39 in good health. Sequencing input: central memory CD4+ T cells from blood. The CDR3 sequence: CASSRPGDEQFF. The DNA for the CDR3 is TGTGCCAGCTCACGACCGGGCGATGAGCAGTTCTTC.